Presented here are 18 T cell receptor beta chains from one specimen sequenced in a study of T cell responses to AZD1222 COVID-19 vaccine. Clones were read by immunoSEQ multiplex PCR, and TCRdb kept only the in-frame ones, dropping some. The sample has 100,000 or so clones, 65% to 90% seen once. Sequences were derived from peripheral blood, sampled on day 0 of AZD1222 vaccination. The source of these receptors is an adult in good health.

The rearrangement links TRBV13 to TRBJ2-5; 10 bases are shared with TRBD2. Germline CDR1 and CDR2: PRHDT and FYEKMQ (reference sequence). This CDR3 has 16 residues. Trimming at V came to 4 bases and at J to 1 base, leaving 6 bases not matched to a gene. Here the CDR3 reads CASSSPSGGLQETQYF. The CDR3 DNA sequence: TGTGCCAGCAGCTCCCCTAGCGGGGGCCTCCAAGAGACCCAGTACTTC.

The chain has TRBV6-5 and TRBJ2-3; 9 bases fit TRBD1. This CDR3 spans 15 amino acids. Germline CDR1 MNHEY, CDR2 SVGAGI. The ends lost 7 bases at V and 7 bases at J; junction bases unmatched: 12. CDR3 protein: CASNPQGARINTQYF. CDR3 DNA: TGTGCCAGCAATCCACAGGGGGCGAGAATTAATACGCAGTATTTT.

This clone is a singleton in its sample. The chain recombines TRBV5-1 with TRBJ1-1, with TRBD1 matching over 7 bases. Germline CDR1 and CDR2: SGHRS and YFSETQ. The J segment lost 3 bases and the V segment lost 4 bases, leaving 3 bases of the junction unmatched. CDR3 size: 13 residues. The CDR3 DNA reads TGCGCCAGCAGCCTCGGGACAGACACTGAAGCTTTCTTT. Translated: CASSLGTDTEAFF.

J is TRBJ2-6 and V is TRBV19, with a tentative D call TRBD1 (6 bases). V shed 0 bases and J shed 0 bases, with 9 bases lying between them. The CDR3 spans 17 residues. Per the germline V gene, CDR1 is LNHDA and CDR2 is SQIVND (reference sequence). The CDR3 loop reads CASSIDGRGSGANVLTF. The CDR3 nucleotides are TGTGCCAGTAGTATAGATGGCAGGGGCTCTGGGGCCAACGTCCTGACTTTC.

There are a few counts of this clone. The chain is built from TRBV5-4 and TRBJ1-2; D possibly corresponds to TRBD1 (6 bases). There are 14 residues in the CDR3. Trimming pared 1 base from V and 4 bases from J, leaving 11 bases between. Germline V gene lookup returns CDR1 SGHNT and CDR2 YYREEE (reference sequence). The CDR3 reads CASSLQGPTYGYTF. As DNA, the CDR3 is TGTGCCAGCAGCTTGCAGGGGCCTACCTATGGCTACACCTTC.

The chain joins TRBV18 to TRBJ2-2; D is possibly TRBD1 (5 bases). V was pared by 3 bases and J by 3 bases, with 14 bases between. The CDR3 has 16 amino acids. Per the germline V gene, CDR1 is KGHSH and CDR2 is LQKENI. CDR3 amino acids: CASSPMQGADTGELFF. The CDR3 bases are TGTGCCAGCTCACCCATGCAGGGCGCAGACACCGGGGAGCTGTTTTTT.

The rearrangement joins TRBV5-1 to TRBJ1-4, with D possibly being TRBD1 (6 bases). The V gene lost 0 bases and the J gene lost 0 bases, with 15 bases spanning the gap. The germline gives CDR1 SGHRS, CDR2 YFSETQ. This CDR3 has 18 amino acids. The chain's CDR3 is CASSLGGRTASTNEKLFF. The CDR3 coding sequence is TGCGCCAGCAGCTTGGGTGGTCGGACAGCTTCAACTAATGAAAAACTGTTTTTT.

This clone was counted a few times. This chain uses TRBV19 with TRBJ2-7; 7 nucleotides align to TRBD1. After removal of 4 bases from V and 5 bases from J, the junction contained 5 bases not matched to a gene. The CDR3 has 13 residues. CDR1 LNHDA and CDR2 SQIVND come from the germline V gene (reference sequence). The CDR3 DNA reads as TGTGCCAGTAGTACCCTTGACAGGGACGAGCAGTACTTC. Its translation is CASSTLDRDEQYF.

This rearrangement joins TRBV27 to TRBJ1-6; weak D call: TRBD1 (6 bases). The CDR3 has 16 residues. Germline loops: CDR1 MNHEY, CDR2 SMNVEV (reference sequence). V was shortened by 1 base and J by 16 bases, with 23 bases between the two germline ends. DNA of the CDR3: TGTGCCAGCAGTTTATTTGGGGGGGACCAGGGGACTTGGCTCCACTTT. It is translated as CASSLFGGDQGTWLHF.

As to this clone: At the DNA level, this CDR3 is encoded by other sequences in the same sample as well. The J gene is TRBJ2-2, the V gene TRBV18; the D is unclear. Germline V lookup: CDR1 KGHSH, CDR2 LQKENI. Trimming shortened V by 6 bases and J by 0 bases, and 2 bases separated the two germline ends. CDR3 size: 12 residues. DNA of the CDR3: TGTGCCAGCTCGCCGAACACCGGGGAGCTGTTTTTT. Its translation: CASSPNTGELFF.

The DNA of the CDR3 is TGTGCCAGCAGCCAAGAACAGGTCTACAATGAGCAGTTCTTC. This sequence encodes CASSQEQVYNEQFF. The V and J genes are TRBV3-1 (or the pseudogene TRBV3-2) and TRBJ2-1; D is possibly TRBD1 (5 bases). Germline V gives CDR1 LGHDT, CDR2 YNNKEL (reference sequence). This CDR3 comprises 14 residues. V was shortened by 0 bases and J by 3 bases, with 6 bases between the two germline ends.

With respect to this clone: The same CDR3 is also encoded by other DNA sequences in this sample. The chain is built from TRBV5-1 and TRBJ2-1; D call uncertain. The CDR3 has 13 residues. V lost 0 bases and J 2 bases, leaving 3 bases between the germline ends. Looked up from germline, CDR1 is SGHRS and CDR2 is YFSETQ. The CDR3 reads CASSLGAYNEQFF. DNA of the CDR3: TGCGCCAGCAGCTTGGGCGCCTACAATGAGCAGTTCTTC. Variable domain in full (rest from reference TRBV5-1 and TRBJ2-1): KAGVTQTPRYLIKTRGQQVTLSCSPISGHRSVSWYQQTPGQGLQFLFEYFSETQRNKGNFPGRFSGRQFSNSRSEMNVSTLELGDSALYLCASSLGAYNEQFFGPGTRLTVL.

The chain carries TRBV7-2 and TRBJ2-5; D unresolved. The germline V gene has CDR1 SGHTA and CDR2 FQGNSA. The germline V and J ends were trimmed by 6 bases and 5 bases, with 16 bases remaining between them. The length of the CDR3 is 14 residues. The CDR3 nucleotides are TGTGCCAGCAGTTACGACCGGGTCTCGGAGACCCAGTACTTC. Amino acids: CASSYDRVSETQYF.

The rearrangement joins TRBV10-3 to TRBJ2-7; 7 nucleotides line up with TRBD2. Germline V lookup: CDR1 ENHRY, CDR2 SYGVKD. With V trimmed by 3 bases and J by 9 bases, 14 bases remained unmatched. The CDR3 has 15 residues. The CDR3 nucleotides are TGTGCCATCAGTGAAACGGCGGGAGCAGGGACCGGGCAGTACTTC. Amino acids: CAISETAGAGTGQYF.

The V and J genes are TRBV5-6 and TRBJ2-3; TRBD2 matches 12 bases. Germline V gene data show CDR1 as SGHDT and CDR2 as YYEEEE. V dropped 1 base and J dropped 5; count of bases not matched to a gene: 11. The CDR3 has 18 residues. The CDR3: CASSLKFLAGGPGDTQYF. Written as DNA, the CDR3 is TGTGCCAGCAGCTTGAAATTTCTAGCGGGAGGGCCAGGAGATACGCAGTATTTT.

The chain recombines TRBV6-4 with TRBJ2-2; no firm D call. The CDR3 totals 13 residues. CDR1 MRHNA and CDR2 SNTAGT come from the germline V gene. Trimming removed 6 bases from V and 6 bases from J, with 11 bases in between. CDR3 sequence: CASSARWSGELFF. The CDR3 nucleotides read TGTGCCAGCAGCGCCAGGTGGTCCGGGGAGCTGTTTTTT.

For the CDR3, the DNA is TGTGCCAGCAGCCAAGATGTTAAGGGCACTGAAGCTTTCTTT. Encoded protein: CASSQDVKGTEAFF. The chain couples TRBV4-2 to TRBJ1-1; D ambiguous. CDR3 length: 14 residues. The V end lost 0 bases, the J end lost 4 bases, and 9 bases lay between the germline ends. CDR1 LGHNA and CDR2 YNFKEQ come from the germline V gene.

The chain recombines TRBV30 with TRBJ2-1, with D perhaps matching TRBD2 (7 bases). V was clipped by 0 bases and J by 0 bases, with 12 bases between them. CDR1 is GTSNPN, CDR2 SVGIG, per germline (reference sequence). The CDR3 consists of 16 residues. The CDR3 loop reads CAWSVGGASSYNEQFF. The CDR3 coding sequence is TGTGCCTGGAGTGTAGGGGGGGCAAGCTCCTACAATGAGCAGTTCTTC.